This passage covers 21 T cell receptor beta chains from one sample sequenced in a study of T cell responses to AZD1222 COVID-19 vaccine. The data were produced by immunoSEQ multiplex PCR, yet TCRdb's version contains in-frame clones alone and is incomplete. In the table there are fewer than 70,000 clones, roughly 90% of which are singletons. This specimen consisted of peripheral blood, obtained on day 0 of AZD1222 vaccination. The receptor set was obtained from an adult in good health.

The CDR3 DNA follows: TGTGCCAGCAGTGAAGCGGGTCAGCCCCAGCATTTT. This translates into CASSEAGQPQHF. The chain has TRBV2 and TRBJ1-5; D is uncertain. Germline V lookup: CDR1 SNHLY, CDR2 FYNNEI. The CDR3 extends over 12 amino acids. The V and J ends lost 0 bases and 6 bases respectively, with 3 bases between them.

V and J are TRBV11-2 and TRBJ2-1; 7 bases are a match to TRBD1. CDR1 is SGHAT and CDR2 is FQNNGV in the germline V gene. With V trimmed by 6 bases and J by 10 bases, 15 bases remained unmatched. The CDR3 is 15 amino acids. CDR3 nucleotide sequence: TGTGCCAGCAGTTTAACAGGGGCCCTGGGGACCGAGCAGTTCTTC. Protein sequence: CASSLTGALGTEQFF. The complete variable domain, with remaining parts taken from reference TRBV11-2 and TRBJ2-1, reads EAGVAQSPRYKIIEKRQSVAFWCNPISGHATLYWYQQILGQGPKLLIQFQNNGVVDDSQLPKDRFSAERLKGVDSTLKIQPAKLEDSAVYLCASSLTGALGTEQFFGPGTRLTVL.

V usage is TRBV5-6 and J usage is TRBJ1-2, with D perhaps TRBD1 (6 bases). The CDR3 contains 14 residues. Germline CDR1 is SGHDT and CDR2 is YYEEEE. Trimming stripped 6 bases from V and 4 bases from J, with 16 bases between. CDR3 nucleotides: TGTGCCAGCACCTGGGGGCAGGAGGCCTATGGCTACACCTTC. Translated, it gives CASTWGQEAYGYTF.

The CDR3 DNA reads as TGTGCCAGCAGCTTGTACGGTGCTAACTATGGCTACACCTTC. Protein product: CASSLYGANYGYTF. The chain has TRBV5-4 and TRBJ1-2; D call uncertain. Between the trimmed V and J ends, which lost 1 base and 0 bases, there was a span of 7 bases. CDR1 is SGHNT and CDR2 is YYREEE in the germline V gene (reference sequence). The CDR3 runs 14 residues. Based on the CDR3 plus reference TRBV5-4 and TRBJ1-2, the full variable domain is ETGVTQSPTHLIKTRGQQVTLRCSSQSGHNTVSWYQQALGQGPQFIFQYYREEENGRGNFPPRFSGLQFPNYSSELNVNALELDDSALYLCASSLYGANYGYTFGSGTRLTVV.

This chain uses TRBV6-1 with TRBJ1-3; no clear D. The CDR3 runs to 13 residues. Germline V CDR1 and CDR2: MNHNS, SASEGT. V lost 2 bases and J 2 bases, leaving 4 bases between the germline ends. The chain's CDR3 is CASSERTGNTIYF. CDR3 nucleotides: TGTGCCAGCAGTGAAAGGACTGGAAACACCATATATTTT.

The chain links TRBV2 to TRBJ2-5; D is ambiguous. Trimming left V 2 bases short and J 4 bases short, with 8 bases between. The germline gives CDR1 SNHLY, CDR2 FYNNEI. The CDR3 length is 13 residues. CDR3 sequence (DNA): TGTGCCAGCAGTGAACTTAGTGTAGAGACCCAGTACTTC. This translates into CASSELSVETQYF.

This chain connects TRBV6-1 to TRBJ1-2; D is uncertain. The CDR3 is 14 amino acids. Germline lookup yields CDR1 MNHNS and CDR2 SASEGT. Trimming took 1 base from V and 4 from J, leaving 10 bases between them. The CDR3 region has the DNA TGTGCCAGCAGTGAAGTCGGGAAGGGCTATGGCTACACCTTC. Encoded protein: CASSEVGKGYGYTF.

The chain has TRBV29-1 and TRBJ2-1; TRBD2 aligns across 7 bases. Trimming cost V 1 base and J 7 bases; bases outside gene matches: 7. The CDR3 runs to 14 residues. Germline values: CDR1 SQVTM, CDR2 ANQGSEA. The CDR3 reads CSVEGTPGGNEQFF. In DNA form, the CDR3 reads TGCAGCGTTGAAGGGACACCCGGGGGGAATGAGCAGTTCTTC.

The chain is built from TRBV6-6 and TRBJ1-1; TRBD1 aligns across 7 bases. Per germline, CDR1 MNHNY and CDR2 SVGAGI (reference sequence). Trimming at V came to 0 bases and at J to 0 bases, leaving 4 bases not matched to a gene. The CDR3 extends over 16 amino acids. The CDR3 loop is CASSYSKGALNTEAFF. The DNA for the CDR3 is TGTGCCAGCAGTTACTCGAAGGGGGCCCTGAACACTGAAGCTTTCTTT.

The chain has TRBV19 and TRBJ1-6, with D unresolved. Germline values: CDR1 LNHDA, CDR2 SQIVND (reference sequence). The CDR3 is made up of 16 amino acids. V lost 0 bases, J lost 6 bases, and 12 bases lay in between. The CDR3 DNA reads as TGTGCCAGTAGTATAGATCGGCGGCAGACTAATTCACCCCTCCACTTT. Residues: CASSIDRRQTNSPLHF.

The chain recombines TRBV5-1 with TRBJ1-1; D is uncertain. Germline V CDR1 and CDR2: SGHRS, YFSETQ. Trimming removed 0 bases from V and 0 bases from J, with 9 bases in between. The CDR3 extends over 15 amino acids. CDR3 sequence reads: CASSLGRTMNTEAFF. The DNA for the CDR3 is TGCGCCAGCAGCTTGGGCAGGACCATGAACACTGAAGCTTTCTTT.

The CDR3 DNA reads TGTGCCAGCAGCTATCCGAGCGGGGGGGCAGGAGGACCCACAGATACGCAGTATTTT. Translating gives CASSYPSGGAGGPTDTQYF. The chain carries TRBV5-4 and TRBJ2-3; 10 positions agree with TRBD2. Germline V gives CDR1 SGHNT, CDR2 YYREEE (reference sequence). The CDR3 extends over 19 amino acids. The V gene end was trimmed by 3 bases and the J gene end by 2 bases; junction bases not matched to a gene: 15.

The rearrangement uses TRBV3-1 (or the pseudogene TRBV3-2) and TRBJ2-3; D gene unclear. This CDR3 has 13 amino acids. V was trimmed by 4 bases and J by 6 bases, leaving 11 bases between them. Germline CDR1 LGHDT, CDR2 YNNKEL (reference sequence). The CDR3 DNA follows: TGTGCCAGCAGCCCGAACAAGGGTGATACGCAGTATTTT. This gives the protein CASSPNKGDTQYF.

This rearrangement joins TRBV6-5 to TRBJ2-7; 7 nucleotides match TRBD1. V trimming: 7 bases; J trimming: 6 bases; junction bases outside the gene matches: 9. Per the germline V gene, CDR1 is MNHEY and CDR2 is SVGAGI. The CDR3 runs to 13 residues. This CDR3 reads CASTETGTGEQYF. Here the CDR3 DNA reads TGTGCCAGCACCGAGACAGGGACGGGCGAGCAGTACTTC.

This clone was observed a few times. The rearrangement uses TRBV28 and TRBJ1-6; unclear D gene. V was trimmed by 5 bases and J by 3 bases, leaving 5 bases between them. The CDR3 totals 13 residues. Germline loops: CDR1 MDHEN, CDR2 SYDVKM. CDR3 in amino acids: CASSPIYNSPLHF. The CDR3 region has the DNA TGTGCCAGCAGTCCTATCTATAATTCACCCCTCCACTTT.

This chain uses TRBV3-1 (or the pseudogene TRBV3-2) with TRBJ1-2; D unresolved. Germline CDR1 is LGHDT and CDR2 is YNNKEL (reference sequence). This CDR3 comprises 12 residues. Trimming took off 2 bases at V and 8 bases at J, with 9 bases between the two ends. Here the CDR3 reads CASSQTWHGYTF. DNA for the CDR3: TGTGCCAGCAGCCAAACTTGGCACGGCTACACCTTC.

The chain combines TRBV9 with TRBJ1-3; 7 bases fit TRBD1. V trimming: 4 bases; J trimming: 3 bases; junction bases outside the gene matches: 13. CDR3 length equals 17 residues. Germline CDR1 reads SGDLS; CDR2 reads YYNGEE. The CDR3 loop is CASSSRGDRLYGNTIYF. For the CDR3, the DNA is TGTGCCAGCAGCTCCCGTGGGGACAGATTATATGGAAACACCATATATTTT.

This clone was recorded once. J is TRBJ1-1 and V is TRBV29-1; 8 bases fit TRBD1. CDR3 length equals 14 residues. V trimming: 7 bases; J trimming: 4 bases; junction bases outside the gene matches: 11. CDR1 is SQVTM and CDR2 is ANQGSEA in the germline V gene. This chain's CDR3 is CSGRQGLGSTEAFF. The CDR3 bases are TGCAGCGGAAGACAGGGGCTGGGGAGCACTGAAGCTTTCTTT.

The chain employs TRBV2 and TRBJ1-3, with 8 positions matching TRBD1. CDR1 and CDR2 from the germline V gene are SNHLY and FYNNEI. The CDR3 totals 15 residues. Trimming took 7 bases from V and 1 from J; bases not matched to a gene: 6. This chain's CDR3 is CASIKDRVSGNTIYF. The CDR3 nucleotides are TGTGCCAGCATTAAGGACAGGGTTTCTGGAAACACCATATATTTT.

In this sample, this clone turned up a few times. The chain employs TRBV4-2 and TRBJ2-3; no clear D. V dropped 0 bases and J dropped 1 base, with 8 bases sitting between them. The CDR3 is 15 residues long. CDR1 is LGHNA and CDR2 is YNFKEQ in the germline V gene. CDR3 in DNA: TGTGCCAGCAGCCAAGATCTACCTGGCACAGATACGCAGTATTTT. Its protein product is CASSQDLPGTDTQYF.

This clone has a single count. The chain uses TRBV7-2 and TRBJ1-4; maybe TRBD1 (5 bases). CDR3 length: 18 amino acids. With 1 base removed from V and 0 bases from J, the gap between germline ends came to 15 bases. Germline CDR1 SGHTA, CDR2 FQGNSA. The CDR3, as DNA: TGTGCCAGCAGCTTAGGGCTCAGGGCCCCACCAACTAATGAAAAACTGTTTTTT. This gives the protein CASSLGLRAPPTNEKLFF. Supplemented by reference TRBV7-2 and TRBJ1-4, the full variable domain reads GAGVSQSPSNKVTEKGKDVELRCDPISGHTALYWYRQSLGQGLEFLIYFQGNSAPDKSGLPSDRFSAERTGGSVSTLTIQRTQQEDSAVYLCASSLGLRAPPTNEKLFFGSGTQLSVL.